The 24 T cell receptor beta chains reported below all come from one sample, sequenced in a study of shared clonotypes between healthy human individuals. The repertoire was sequenced with immunoSEQ multiplex PCR; TCRdb's copy has only in-frame clones and lacks some. This table has some 1,600,000 clones, approximately 98% appearing once. The sample comprised naive CD4+ T cells sorted from blood. Described subset: CD45RA+ positively selected. These receptors all come from a man aged 30 to 45 in good health.

The chain joins TRBV10-3 to TRBJ1-1, with no clear D. This CDR3 spans 13 amino acids. Between the trimmed V and J ends, which lost 4 bases and 1 base, there was a span of 7 bases. Germline CDR1 reads ENHRY; CDR2 reads SYGVKD. This CDR3 is CAISVKPNTEAFF. In nucleotides, the CDR3 is TGTGCCATCAGTGTAAAGCCGAACACTGAAGCTTTCTTT.

The rearrangement links TRBV7-7 to TRBJ2-1, with D tentatively TRBD1 (5 bases). CDR3 length: 13 residues. Germline-derived CDR1 and CDR2 are SSHAT and FNYEAQ (reference sequence). The germline V and J ends were trimmed by 4 bases and 9 bases, with 13 bases remaining between them. This CDR3 is CASSSQGFGEQFF. CDR3 coding DNA: TGTGCCAGCAGCTCCCAGGGTTTCGGTGAGCAGTTCTTC.

The chain joins TRBV7-9 to TRBJ2-3; D is possibly TRBD1 or TRBD2 (5 bases each). This CDR3 contains 15 residues. Per the germline V gene, CDR1 is SEHNR and CDR2 is FQNEAQ (reference sequence). With 3 bases removed from V and 3 bases from J, the gap between germline ends came to 13 bases. DNA of the CDR3: TGTGCCAGCAGCTTTCGAGGGGTTACGACAGATACGCAGTATTTT. Amino acids: CASSFRGVTTDTQYF.

In regard to this clone: This sample also contains other DNA sequences that code for the same CDR3. The V gene is TRBV18, the J gene TRBJ1-5; D gene uncertain. The CDR3 covers 13 residues. Germline V lookup: CDR1 KGHSH, CDR2 LQKENI. The V gene lost 2 bases and the J gene lost 4 bases, with 6 bases spanning the gap. For the CDR3, the DNA is TGTGCCAGCTCACCATCCGAAAATCAGCCCCAGCATTTT. Translated, it gives CASSPSENQPQHF.

V and J are TRBV5-4 and TRBJ1-1; D is ambiguous. Trimming pared 1 base from V and 2 bases from J, leaving 9 bases between. The germline gives CDR1 SGHNT, CDR2 YYREEE (reference sequence). This CDR3 has 14 residues. Here the CDR3 DNA reads TGTGCCAGCAGCTTGACCCTGCTAAACACTGAAGCTTTCTTT. As protein: CASSLTLLNTEAFF.

The chain uses TRBV18 and TRBJ2-1, with TRBD2 matching over 14 bases. Germline V CDR1 and CDR2: KGHSH, LQKENI. V was pared by 4 bases and J by 7 bases, with 9 bases of the junction left unmatched. The CDR3 is 17 amino acids. The CDR3 DNA is TGTGCCAGCTCACGGACTAGCGGGAGGAAAAGCGGGAATGAGCAGTTCTTC. Protein product: CASSRTSGRKSGNEQFF.

The chain is built from TRBV5-1 and TRBJ2-1, with 8 bases lining up with TRBD1. The CDR3 extends over 16 amino acids. V lost 0 bases to trimming and J lost 4 bases; unmatched junction nucleotides: 6. The germline gives CDR1 SGHRS, CDR2 YFSETQ. CDR3 protein: CASSLVGQGSYNEQFF. CDR3 DNA sequence: TGCGCCAGCAGCTTGGTCGGACAGGGATCTTACAATGAGCAGTTCTTC.

The chain links TRBV6-1 to TRBJ1-2; a weak D match, TRBD1 (5 bases). Germline V lookup: CDR1 MNHNS, CDR2 SASEGT. The V end was cut by 0 bases, the J end by 7 bases, with 15 bases between. The CDR3 runs 15 residues. CDR3 loop: CASSEALQGRSGYTF. For the CDR3, the DNA is TGTGCCAGCAGTGAAGCGCTTCAGGGTAGGAGTGGCTACACCTTC.

The genes are TRBV12-5 and TRBJ2-1; unclear D gene. The CDR3 covers 12 residues. The germline V and J ends were trimmed by 3 bases and 10 bases, with 10 bases remaining between them. Germline V gene lookup returns CDR1 LGHNT and CDR2 FRNRAP. The CDR3 loop is CASGFGIGEQFF. For the CDR3, the DNA is TGTGCTAGTGGTTTTGGCATTGGGGAGCAGTTCTTC.

The rearrangement uses TRBV11-2 and TRBJ2-7, with 7 bases identical to TRBD1. V gave up 5 bases and J gave up 3 bases; unmatched junction bases: 10. CDR1 is SGHAT and CDR2 is FQNNGV in the germline V gene. The CDR3 spans 15 residues. The CDR3 DNA reads as TGTGCCAGCAGCCGAGCCGGGACAGCGCTCTACGAGCAGTACTTC. It is translated as CASSRAGTALYEQYF.

The chain is built from TRBV6-1 and TRBJ1-3; D ambiguous. The CDR3 runs 14 residues. V lost 4 bases and J lost 4, with 11 bases in between. Per the germline V gene, CDR1 is MNHNS and CDR2 is SASEGT. CDR3 coding DNA: TGTGCCAGCAGTGTCCGAGGATCCGGAAACACCATATATTTT. Its translation: CASSVRGSGNTIYF.

With regard to this clone: The sample holds other DNA sequences that translate to the same CDR3. This chain links TRBV5-6 with TRBJ2-7; TRBD1 matches 9 bases. Trimming took 2 bases from V and 3 from J; bases not matched to a gene: 3. There are 14 residues in the CDR3. CDR1 and CDR2 from the germline V gene are SGHDT and YYEEEE. The CDR3 sequence: CASSLGQGSYEQYF. For the CDR3, the DNA is TGTGCCAGCAGCTTAGGACAGGGGAGCTACGAGCAGTACTTC.

CDR3 in amino acids: CASSRGADTEAFF. The CDR3 region has the DNA TGTGCCAGCAGCCGGGGGGCTGACACTGAAGCTTTCTTT. The rearrangement joins TRBV7-8 to TRBJ1-1; possibly TRBD1 for D (6 bases). V dropped 5 bases and J dropped 3 bases, with 10 bases sitting between them. The germline CDR1 and CDR2 sequences are SGHVS and FQNEAQ. The CDR3 spans 13 residues.

The chain joins TRBV10-1 to TRBJ2-7; no firm D call. The CDR3 spans 15 residues. V shed 3 bases and J shed 3 bases, with 15 bases lying between them. CDR1 is WNHNN and CDR2 is SYGVQD in the germline V gene (reference sequence). The CDR3 nucleotides are TGCGCCAGCAGTGACGGGCCGGATGAAATCTACGAGCAGTACTTC. As protein: CASSDGPDEIYEQYF.

The chain's CDR3 is CASSPQEADTQYF. The CDR3 DNA reads as TGTGCCAGCTCACCACAGGAGGCAGATACGCAGTATTTT. The chain carries TRBV18 and TRBJ2-3, with a tentative D call TRBD2 (5 bases). Trimming took 1 base from V and 4 from J, leaving 6 bases between them. The germline V gene encodes CDR1 KGHSH and CDR2 LQKENI. The CDR3 consists of 13 residues.

This CDR3 reads CASSLIGLLPKEQYF. Written as DNA, the CDR3 is TGTGCCAGCAGCTTAATAGGCCTTCTCCCTAAGGAGCAGTACTTC. The J gene is TRBJ2-7, the V gene TRBV7-3, with D uncertain. The CDR3 has 15 amino acids. The V end was cut by 1 base, the J end by 7 bases, with 17 bases between. Germline V gene sequence: CDR1 SGHTA, CDR2 FQGTGA.

Regarding this clone: The same CDR3 also results from other DNA sequences found in this sample. The V and J genes are TRBV6-1 and TRBJ1-1; 9 bases agree with TRBD1. The V segment lost 4 bases and the J segment 1 base; nucleotides outside the gene matches: 1. Germline V CDR1 and CDR2: MNHNS, SASEGT. The CDR3 spans 14 residues. The CDR3 loop is CASSAGQGNTEAFF. CDR3 coding DNA: TGTGCCAGCAGTGCGGGACAGGGGAACACTGAAGCTTTCTTT.

This chain joins TRBV19 and TRBJ2-1, with D possibly matching TRBD2 (6 bases). The CDR3 has 15 residues. Germline V gives CDR1 LNHDA, CDR2 SQIVND (reference sequence). Trimming shortened V by 6 bases and J by 5 bases, and 17 bases separated the two germline ends. The CDR3 sequence: CASRGGAAGNNEQFF. DNA for the CDR3: TGTGCCAGTAGGGGCGGAGCGGCGGGGAACAATGAGCAGTTCTTC.

J is TRBJ1-5 and V is TRBV5-6, with D perhaps TRBD1 (5 bases). The CDR3 has 15 amino acids. The germline V gene encodes CDR1 SGHDT and CDR2 YYEEEE. Trimming pared 4 bases from V and 1 base from J, leaving 12 bases between. CDR3: CASSTLQGSNQPQHF. The CDR3 DNA reads TGTGCCAGCAGCACACTCCAGGGAAGCAATCAGCCCCAGCATTTT.

This chain connects TRBV9 to TRBJ2-3; D uncertain. The CDR3 length is 17 residues. V was pared by 1 base and J by 2 bases, with 17 bases between. CDR1 SGDLS and CDR2 YYNGEE come from the germline V gene. The CDR3 loop is CASSVTPSSHPTDTQYF. The CDR3 nucleotides are TGTGCCAGCAGCGTAACGCCGTCCTCCCACCCCACAGATACGCAGTATTTT.

J is TRBJ2-1 and V is TRBV28; tentative D call: TRBD2 (6 bases). From germline, CDR1 is MDHEN and CDR2 SYDVKM. The CDR3 covers 14 residues. The germline V and J ends were trimmed by 8 bases and 2 bases, with 13 bases remaining between them. CDR3 coding DNA: TGTGCCAGCCCGGGAGCGCGGCCCTACAATGAGCAGTTCTTC. Translated: CASPGARPYNEQFF.

The chain recombines TRBV7-2 with TRBJ1-5; a possible D gene is TRBD1 (6 bases). Germline V gene sequence: CDR1 SGHTA, CDR2 FQGNSA. The V gene lost 5 bases and the J gene lost 4 bases, with 9 bases spanning the gap. The CDR3 has 13 residues. CDR3: CASSQGSNQPQHF. Here the CDR3 DNA reads TGTGCCAGCAGCCAGGGGTCGAATCAGCCCCAGCATTTT.

This clone was recorded only once. The V and J genes are TRBV14 and TRBJ2-1, with 9 bases that match TRBD1. V lost 1 base and J lost 5; bases outside the gene matches: 6. This CDR3 contains 16 residues. Germline V CDR1 and CDR2: SGHDN, FVKESK. CDR3 in DNA: TGTGCCAGCAGCCAAGGTAGACAGGGGGTAGACAATGAGCAGTTCTTC. It encodes CASSQGRQGVDNEQFF.

This chain links TRBV7-6 with TRBJ2-3, with TRBD2 matching 12 bases. In germline, CDR1 is SGHVS, CDR2 FNYEAQ. Unmatched junction bases numbered 3, after V lost 2 bases and J lost 3 bases. CDR3 length equals 16 residues. For the CDR3, the DNA is TGTGCCAGCAGCTTAAGCGGACTAGCGGGGACAGATACGCAGTATTTT. It specifies CASSLSGLAGTDTQYF.